Shown below are 24 T cell receptor beta chains from a single sample sequenced in a study of blood T cell repertoires in COVID-19. Produced via immunoSEQ multiplex PCR; TCRdb's table is partial and in-frame only. The sample yields over 90,000 clones, about 91% seen once. Specimen: peripheral blood. Receptors originate from a human donor in a cohort sampled during active COVID-19.

V and J are TRBV14 and TRBJ1-1, with D tentatively TRBD1 (5 bases). Deletions cut 3 bases from V and 0 bases from J, with 14 bases between. This CDR3 region has 16 residues. Germline V gene sequence: CDR1 SGHDN, CDR2 FVKESK. DNA for the CDR3: TGTGCCAGCAGCCAGGCCTGGGGCGAGGTGAACACTGAAGCTTTCTTT. It codes for CASSQAWGEVNTEAFF.

The CDR3 coding sequence is TGTGCCAGCAGTTACGAAAGCGGCCAAGAGACCCAGTACTTC. Translating it yields CASSYESGQETQYF. V and J are TRBV6-6 and TRBJ2-5; weak D call: TRBD2 (5 bases). CDR3 length equals 14 residues. With 2 bases removed from V and 1 base from J, the gap between germline ends came to 8 bases. Germline lookup yields CDR1 MNHNY and CDR2 SVGAGI (reference sequence).

This clone showed up just once. The genes are TRBV18 and TRBJ2-7; 8 nucleotides line up with TRBD1. The CDR3 is 15 amino acids. CDR1 and CDR2 from the germline V gene are KGHSH and LQKENI. The V gene end was trimmed by 3 bases and the J gene end by 0 bases; junction bases not matched to a gene: 4. The CDR3 here is CASSPGTGLSYEQYF. The CDR3 coding sequence is TGTGCCAGCTCACCGGGGACAGGCCTCTCCTACGAGCAGTACTTC.

The chain is built from TRBV19 and TRBJ1-5; possible D gene TRBD1, 6 bases. CDR1 and CDR2 (germline): LNHDA, SQIVND (reference sequence). The CDR3 extends over 16 amino acids. Trimming took 7 bases from V and 2 from J, leaving 18 bases between them. For the CDR3, the DNA is TGTGCCAGTAAACAGGGCGGGGGAGATCGCAATCAGCCCCAGCATTTT. It is translated as CASKQGGGDRNQPQHF.

The count of this clone is one. V is TRBV11-2 and J is TRBJ2-7, with D possibly being TRBD1 (5 bases). The germline gives CDR1 SGHAT, CDR2 FQNNGV. The CDR3 length is 13 residues. V was pared by 1 base and J by 5 bases, with 9 bases between. The CDR3 reads CASSLVQAHEQYF. The DNA of the CDR3 is TGTGCCAGCAGCTTAGTACAGGCCCACGAGCAGTACTTC.

This chain uses TRBV6-1 with TRBJ1-3, with a tentative D call TRBD1 (6 bases). This CDR3 contains 18 residues. V dropped 2 bases and J dropped 3 bases, with 20 bases sitting between them. Germline V gene sequence: CDR1 MNHNS, CDR2 SASEGT. Here the CDR3 reads CASSESPQGQKGGNTIYF. The CDR3 DNA follows: TGTGCCAGCAGTGAATCCCCCCAGGGACAAAAGGGTGGAAACACCATATATTTT.

The genes are TRBV7-9 and TRBJ2-7; 11 bases match TRBD1. V lost 5 bases to trimming and J lost 5 bases; unmatched junction nucleotides: 5. The CDR3 is 14 residues long. The germline V gene encodes CDR1 SEHNR and CDR2 FQNEAQ (reference sequence). The CDR3 DNA reads TGTGCCAGCAGCCACCGGGACAGGGGGGACGAGCAGTACTTC. This encodes CASSHRDRGDEQYF.

V and J are TRBV11-2 and TRBJ2-7; D is possibly TRBD2 (6 bases). In germline, CDR1 is SGHAT, CDR2 FQNNGV. This CDR3 has 15 residues. The V end was cut by 2 bases, the J end by 3 bases, with 14 bases between. CDR3 residues: CASSLTGGSGYEQYF. The CDR3, as DNA: TGTGCCAGCAGCTTAACTGGGGGGTCGGGCTACGAGCAGTACTTC.

The V gene is TRBV7-6, the J gene TRBJ1-2; no clear D gene. V dropped 6 bases and J dropped 7 bases, with 21 bases sitting between them. Per germline, CDR1 SGHVS and CDR2 FNYEAQ. The length of the CDR3 is 15 residues. CDR3 DNA: TGTGCCAGCAGGGAGAGGCGGTTTCCTTTGTGTGGCTACACCTTC. This encodes CASRERRFPLCGYTF.

This chain links TRBV5-5 with TRBJ2-1; D possibly corresponds to TRBD1 (6 bases). Germline-derived CDR1 and CDR2 are SGHKS and YYEKEE (reference sequence). This CDR3 region has 16 residues. V was shortened by 4 bases and J by 0 bases, with 14 bases between the two germline ends. CDR3 nucleotide sequence: TGTGCCAGCAGCATCAACTGGGACAACTCCTACAATGAGCAGTTCTTC. Its translation is CASSINWDNSYNEQFF.

The chain recombines TRBV4-2 with TRBJ1-3, with no clear D. Germline V gives CDR1 LGHNA, CDR2 YNFKEQ. Trimming took off 0 bases at V and 1 base at J, with 13 bases between the two ends. CDR3 size: 17 residues. The CDR3 reads CASSQDWANWSGNTIYF. In DNA form, the CDR3 reads TGTGCCAGCAGCCAAGATTGGGCTAACTGGTCTGGAAACACCATATATTTT.

This chain uses TRBV3-1 (or the pseudogene TRBV3-2) with TRBJ2-1; maybe TRBD2 (6 bases). Trimming cost V 4 bases and J 4 bases, with 8 bases left between them. Germline V CDR1 and CDR2: LGHDT, YNNKEL (reference sequence). This CDR3 comprises 13 residues. The CDR3 DNA follows: TGTGCCAGCAGCCTGGGGGGTTACAATGAGCAGTTCTTC. Protein: CASSLGGYNEQFF.

This CDR3 reads CASSLEGLSEQFF. CDR3 nucleotides: TGTGCCAGCAGCTTAGAGGGACTCAGTGAGCAGTTCTTC. The V call is TRBV7-2, the J call TRBJ2-1; tentative D call: TRBD2 (6 bases). The CDR3 covers 13 residues. The germline V and J ends were trimmed by 1 base and 9 bases, with 10 bases remaining between them. Per the germline V gene, CDR1 is SGHTA and CDR2 is FQGNSA.

The V and J genes are TRBV5-1 and TRBJ1-5; weak D call: TRBD1 (5 bases). CDR1 is SGHRS and CDR2 is YFSETQ in the germline V gene. Between the trimmed V and J ends, which lost 0 bases and 3 bases, there was a span of 10 bases. The CDR3 has 15 amino acids. CDR3 in DNA: TGCGCCAGCAGCTTGGCCGGGGGATTCAATCAGCCCCAGCATTTT. Amino acids: CASSLAGGFNQPQHF.

The chain is built from TRBV11-2 and TRBJ1-3, with D possibly being TRBD1 (6 bases). The CDR3 has 15 amino acids. V was cut by 8 bases and J by 4 bases, with 18 bases left in between. Germline V gene lookup returns CDR1 SGHAT and CDR2 FQNNGV. The CDR3 loop reads CASRIRGLGGNTIYF. CDR3 bases: TGTGCCAGCCGGATCAGGGGATTGGGAGGAAACACCATATATTTT.

The gene calls are TRBV2 and TRBJ1-2; unclear D gene. V gave up 6 bases and J gave up 7 bases, with 15 bases separating them. CDR1 and CDR2 (germline): SNHLY, FYNNEI. The CDR3 is 13 residues long. CDR3 sequence reads: CASSGLRLGGYTF. The CDR3 nucleotides read TGTGCCAGCAGCGGACTGCGACTGGGTGGCTACACCTTC.

The chain employs TRBV18 and TRBJ2-5; D is ambiguous. CDR1 and CDR2 (germline): KGHSH, LQKENI. With 8 bases removed from V and 4 bases from J, the gap between germline ends came to 14 bases. This CDR3 spans 13 amino acids. For the CDR3, the DNA is TGTGCCAGCAAGGAACAGAGCCGAGAGACCCAGTACTTC. Residues: CASKEQSRETQYF.

V usage is TRBV29-1 and J usage is TRBJ2-7, with TRBD1 matching 10 bases. This CDR3 region has 16 residues. Per germline, CDR1 SQVTM and CDR2 ANQGSEA. V gave up 4 bases and J gave up 2 bases; unmatched junction bases: 11. The CDR3 reads CSVVVRGTGVAYEQYF. CDR3 coding DNA: TGCAGCGTTGTGGTCCGTGGGACAGGGGTTGCCTACGAGCAGTACTTC.

This clone was seen a handful of times. The V gene is TRBV4-2, the J gene TRBJ2-1, with TRBD2 identical over 11 bases. V gave up 5 bases and J gave up 3 bases; unmatched junction bases: 9. This CDR3 has 17 residues. In germline, CDR1 is LGHNA, CDR2 YNFKEQ. Written as DNA, the CDR3 is TGTGCCAGCAGCACCCGTAGCGGGAGGGCTATCTACAATGAGCAGTTCTTC. Translating gives CASSTRSGRAIYNEQFF.

V usage is TRBV30 and J usage is TRBJ1-4; no clear D gene. The CDR3 covers 13 residues. Looked up from germline, CDR1 is GTSNPN and CDR2 is SVGIG (reference sequence). V lost 3 bases to trimming and J lost 8 bases, with 13 bases between them. DNA for the CDR3: TGTGCCTGGAGGGCCCCGGGAATCGAAAAACTGTTTTTT. It translates to CAWRAPGIEKLFF.

The chain has TRBV4-1 and TRBJ2-2; the D is unclear. The germline V gene encodes CDR1 MGHRA and CDR2 YSYEKL. The V end was cut by 0 bases, the J end by 1 base, with 9 bases between. The CDR3 is 16 amino acids. The CDR3: CASSQEKPLNTGELFF. In nucleotides, the CDR3 is TGCGCCAGCAGCCAAGAAAAGCCACTGAACACCGGGGAGCTGTTTTTT.

This clone is a singleton in its sample. The rearrangement uses TRBV11-2 and TRBJ1-6; possibly TRBD1 for D (5 bases). V was cut by 5 bases and J by 4 bases, with 9 bases left in between. The CDR3 has 14 residues. CDR1 SGHAT and CDR2 FQNNGV come from the germline V gene. The CDR3: CASSTRQYNSPLHF. CDR3 nucleotides: TGTGCCAGCAGCACCCGACAGTATAATTCACCCCTCCACTTT.

The rearrangement joins TRBV7-2 to TRBJ1-1; possible D gene TRBD1, 5 bases. Trimming cost V 1 base and J 2 bases, with 14 bases left between them. The CDR3 sequence is 16 residues long. Germline loops: CDR1 SGHTA, CDR2 FQGNSA. The CDR3 region is CASSLGGGLGNTEAFF. CDR3 nucleotide sequence: TGTGCCAGCAGCTTAGGCGGGGGTTTAGGAAACACTGAAGCTTTCTTT.

The chain employs TRBV5-1 and TRBJ1-2, with 7 nucleotides matching TRBD1. Per the germline V gene, CDR1 is SGHRS and CDR2 is YFSETQ. CDR3 length: 14 amino acids. The V gene end was trimmed by 1 base and the J gene end by 8 bases; junction bases not matched to a gene: 8. CDR3 bases: TGCGCCAGCAGCTTGTTGCAGGGGGGCGCGGGCTACACCTTC. It encodes CASSLLQGGAGYTF.